This T cell receptor beta chain was retrieved from a study of blood T cells in healthy people across ages. V lost 5 bases and J lost 2; bases outside the gene matches: 6. Germline lookup yields CDR1 MDHEN and CDR2 SYDVKM. This CDR3 has 15 amino acids. Through a sample-barcoded 5' primer and a J-beta primer mix, a second PCR was run for roughly 6 to 11 cycles. A minimum of 2.5 million CDR3-containing paired-end reads was obtained for each sample. TCRdb fed the 5' RACE reads into MiXCR, producing one record per CDR3 protein. Among about 930,000 distinct CDR3 sequences listed, around 29% were seen once. These data were likewise used in another study, on T cells of mothers and their children.

Specimen: blood. The chain links TRBV28 to TRBJ2-7; TRBD1 matches at 10 bases. The source of this sequence is a middle-aged woman in good health. The CDR3 is CASSRQGAFTYEQYF. The CDR3, as DNA: TGTGCCAGCAGTAGACAGGGGGCGTTCACCTACGAGCAGTACTTC.